The T cell receptor beta chain described here comes from a study of blood T cell repertoires in COVID-19. Study details: Acute and convalescent COVID-19 specimens originated in the United States, Italy and Spain. PBMCs, B-cell-depleted T cells, or T cells were the source of the cDNA or gDNA that made up the material.

Authors' analysis steps: Reference gene primer amplification gave estimated nucleated cell counts. Some clones are missing from TCRdb's copy, which holds only in-frame ones; the method was immunoSEQ multiplex PCR. The D gene and trimming were derived from the DNA, and the V and J assignments and clone size from that table. In the table there are around 130,000 clones, about 83% of which are singletons. Trimming took 0 bases from V and 4 from J; bases not matched to a gene: 5. CDR3 length equals 15 residues. Germline V gene lookup returns CDR1 SGDLS and CDR2 YYNGEE. The chain combines TRBV9 with TRBJ2-7, with 9 positions matching TRBD1. Sequencing input: peripheral blood. The receptor's source is a human donor in a cohort sampled during active COVID-19. The CDR3 bases are TGTGCCAGCAGCGTAGGCCCGGGACAGGGTTACGAGCAGTACTTC. Its protein product is CASSVGPGQGYEQYF.